This passage covers 22 T cell receptor beta chains from one sample sequenced in a study of blood T cell repertoires in COVID-19 (dated by TCRdb to 2020 to 2021). Preparation of the library involved the immunoSEQ multiplex PCR assay. The clones in this table, taken by TCRdb from immuneACCESS, are in-frame only. Not every clone is retained; where verified, under half of the shortfall comes from an unresolved V gene, and the cause of the rest is unknown. Present in this sample are around 160,000 clones, about 89% of which were seen just once. The top ten clones comprise 6% to 7% of the sample. Source material: peripheral blood. The receptors were sampled from an elderly man with acute or convalescent COVID-19.

This rearrangement joins TRBV18 to TRBJ2-7; 7 nucleotides line up with TRBD1. CDR3 size: 15 residues. Germline V gives CDR1 KGHSH, CDR2 LQKENI. Trimming cost V 3 bases and J 0 bases; bases outside gene matches: 5. This chain's CDR3 is CASSPGQTSSYEQYF. The CDR3 coding sequence is TGTGCCAGCTCACCGGGACAGACGAGCTCCTACGAGCAGTACTTC.

The chain carries TRBV10-2 and TRBJ2-3, with D tentatively TRBD1 (5 bases). V lost 0 bases and J 8 bases, leaving 12 bases between the germline ends. CDR3 length: 14 residues. The germline CDR1 and CDR2 sequences are WSHSY and SAAADI. The CDR3 loop reads CASSESTSGATQYF. The DNA for the CDR3 is TGCGCCAGCAGTGAGTCGACGAGTGGGGCTACGCAGTATTTT.

The V call is TRBV7-3, the J call TRBJ2-1; D not certain. V was shortened by 5 bases and J by 7 bases, with 15 bases between the two germline ends. CDR1 and CDR2 from the germline V gene are SGHTA and FQGTGA. The CDR3 runs 14 residues. CDR3 DNA: TGTGCCAGCAGCCATAACGCCGGAGAGAATGAGCAGTTCTTC. This codes for CASSHNAGENEQFF.

This sequence joins TRBV19 and TRBJ1-5; the D gene is possibly TRBD1 (6 bases). Germline-derived CDR1 and CDR2 are LNHDA and SQIVND (reference sequence). This CDR3 region has 14 residues. V was clipped by 3 bases and J by 6 bases, with 12 bases between them. CDR3 DNA: TGTGCCAGTAGTATCTCGACAGGCGCTCAGCCCCAGCATTTT. Protein sequence: CASSISTGAQPQHF.

This clone has a single count. The V gene is TRBV4-1, the J gene TRBJ1-5; 7 nucleotides agree with TRBD1. Germline V gene lookup returns CDR1 MGHRA and CDR2 YSYEKL. The V segment lost 0 bases and the J segment 6 bases; nucleotides outside the gene matches: 5. The CDR3 covers 15 residues. CDR3 residues: CASSQDGAGGQPQHF. The CDR3 region has the DNA TGCGCCAGCAGCCAAGATGGCGCAGGGGGTCAGCCCCAGCATTTT.

The chain links TRBV7-9 to TRBJ1-2, with 9 bases fitting TRBD1. CDR3 size: 15 residues. After removal of 3 bases from V and 8 bases from J, the junction contained 10 bases not matched to a gene. Per the germline V gene, CDR1 is SEHNR and CDR2 is FQNEAQ (reference sequence). The CDR3 reads CASSFGTGPEGGYTF. The CDR3 DNA follows: TGTGCCAGCAGCTTTGGGACAGGGCCCGAGGGGGGCTACACCTTC. The entire variable domain, with the rest obtained from reference TRBV7-9 and TRBJ1-2, is as follows: DTGVSQNPRHKITKRGQNVTFRCDPISEHNRLYWYRQTLGQGPEFLTYFQNEAQLEKSRLLSDRFSAERPKGSFSTLEIQRTEQGDSAMYLCASSFGTGPEGGYTFGSGTRLTVV.

The chain couples TRBV10-2 to TRBJ2-5; tentative D call: TRBD2 (6 bases). Trimming pared 6 bases from V and 1 base from J, leaving 9 bases between. The germline V gene has CDR1 WSHSY and CDR2 SAAADI. This CDR3 spans 13 amino acids. CDR3 sequence reads: CASSGLPQETQYF. The CDR3 bases are TGCGCCAGCAGCGGACTACCCCAAGAGACCCAGTACTTC.

The gene calls are TRBV28 and TRBJ2-7, with D perhaps matching TRBD2 (5 bases). The CDR3 sequence is 14 residues long. Germline V gene sequence: CDR1 MDHEN, CDR2 SYDVKM. With 3 bases removed from V and 0 bases from J, the gap between germline ends came to 9 bases. The CDR3 DNA follows: TGTGCCAGCAGTTTTTCGGGGAGCTCCTACGAGCAGTACTTC. It is translated as CASSFSGSSYEQYF.

This rearrangement joins TRBV28 to TRBJ1-1, with D possibly TRBD1 on 6 matching bases. V was trimmed by 7 bases and J by 4 bases, leaving 16 bases between them. CDR3 length: 14 amino acids. The germline V gene has CDR1 MDHEN and CDR2 SYDVKM. CDR3 DNA sequence: TGTGCCAGCATCCGTGGGGGGGGCCTCACTGAAGCTTTCTTT. It is translated as CASIRGGGLTEAFF.

This clone was seen only a few times. The chain uses TRBV6-1 and TRBJ2-2; 8 nucleotides align to TRBD1. CDR1 MNHNS and CDR2 SASEGT come from the germline V gene. This CDR3 has 17 residues. Germline trimming cut 4 bases from V and 8 bases from J; bases unmatched to any gene: 15. The CDR3, as DNA: TGTGCCAGCAGTGTCCTGCGGGCAGGGGGCGACCGGGGGGAGCTGTTTTTT. Its translation: CASSVLRAGGDRGELFF.

To note about this clone: Germline and junction disagree at one end, which may indicate a read error. The chain joins TRBV7-3 to TRBJ2-3, with 9 bases that match TRBD1. The CDR3 sequence is 15 residues long. Germline CDR1 and CDR2: SGHTA and FQGTGA. In DNA, the CDR3 is TGTGCCAGCAGTTTAAACAGGGGGCGCTCAGATACGCAGTATTTT. This translates into CASSLNRGRSDTQYF.

CDR3 region: CASSLPGYEQYF. The CDR3 DNA is TGTGCCAGCAGCCTACCGGGGTACGAGCAGTACTTC. The genes are TRBV7-6 and TRBJ2-7, with D maybe TRBD2 (5 bases). The CDR3 runs to 12 residues. The ends were cut back, 5 bases at V and 4 bases at J, with 9 bases in the middle. Germline V gene data show CDR1 as SGHVS and CDR2 as FNYEAQ.

V usage is TRBV7-3 and J usage is TRBJ2-2; 7 bases map to TRBD1. Losses at the gene ends were 4 bases for V and 3 bases for J; bases not matched to a gene: 5. Germline assignment: CDR1 SGHTA and CDR2 FQGTGA. The CDR3 has 15 amino acids. The CDR3 sequence is CASSSRQGDTGELFF. CDR3 sequence (DNA): TGTGCCAGCAGCTCCCGACAGGGCGACACCGGGGAGCTGTTTTTT.

The chain employs TRBV4-1 and TRBJ2-3; D unresolved. Germline V CDR1 and CDR2: MGHRA, YSYEKL. CDR3 length equals 15 residues. V was cut by 0 bases and J by 3 bases, with 10 bases left in between. For the CDR3, the DNA is TGCGCCAGCAGCCAAGATTTGGCAGGAACAGATACGCAGTATTTT. Its protein is CASSQDLAGTDTQYF.

The chain couples TRBV30 to TRBJ1-2; 9 positions match TRBD1. Unmatched junction bases numbered 8, after V lost 2 bases and J lost 4 bases. The CDR3 totals 15 residues. Per the germline V gene, CDR1 is GTSNPN and CDR2 is SVGIG (reference sequence). CDR3 coding DNA: TGTGCCTGGAGTCTCGGACAGGGGCTCTCCTATGGCTACACCTTC. Its protein is CAWSLGQGLSYGYTF.

The rearrangement links TRBV3-1 (or the pseudogene TRBV3-2) to TRBJ1-4; D gene ambiguous. The CDR3 length is 16 residues. V lost 0 bases and J 4 bases, leaving 12 bases between the germline ends. Germline values: CDR1 LGHDT, CDR2 YNNKEL (reference sequence). The CDR3 spells CASSQDNTADNEKLFF. For the CDR3, the DNA is TGTGCCAGCAGCCAAGATAACACAGCGGATAATGAAAAACTGTTTTTT.

The gene calls are TRBV30 and TRBJ1-5; D possibly corresponds to TRBD1 (6 bases). The germline V and J ends were trimmed by 3 bases and 16 bases, with 19 bases remaining between them. CDR1 is GTSNPN and CDR2 is SVGIG in the germline V gene (reference sequence). The CDR3 covers 12 residues. The CDR3 here is CAWSLPGTWPHF. The CDR3 bases are TGTGCCTGGAGCCTTCCCGGGACATGGCCACATTTT.

V gene TRBV9 combines with J gene TRBJ1-4, with 8 bases lining up with TRBD1. Germline V gives CDR1 SGDLS, CDR2 YYNGEE. The CDR3 length is 14 residues. J gave up 10 bases and V 4 bases, and 9 bases lay outside the gene matches. As DNA, the CDR3 is TGTGCCAGCAGCCCTTCCACACAGGGGGGAAAACTGTTTTTT. Protein product: CASSPSTQGGKLFF.

The chain carries TRBV20-1 and TRBJ1-2, with D tentatively TRBD1 (6 bases). Germline CDR1 is DFQATT and CDR2 is SNEGSKA (reference sequence). The CDR3 runs 14 residues. With 3 bases removed from V and 4 bases from J, the gap between germline ends came to 15 bases. The CDR3 region is CSASVQGRGYGYTF. For the CDR3, the DNA is TGCAGTGCTAGTGTACAGGGTCGGGGCTATGGCTACACCTTC.

This chain connects TRBV9 to TRBJ1-4; TRBD1 aligns across 9 bases. The trim removed 3 bases at V and 3 bases at J, leaving 6 bases unmatched. This CDR3 comprises 16 residues. In germline, CDR1 is SGDLS, CDR2 YYNGEE. Written as DNA, the CDR3 is TGTGCCAGCAGCGCAGGGACAGGGCCGGCTAATGAAAAACTGTTTTTT. This gives the protein CASSAGTGPANEKLFF.

This chain links TRBV5-1 with TRBJ2-7; 11 nucleotides match TRBD1. In germline, CDR1 is SGHRS, CDR2 YFSETQ. The V and J ends lost 4 bases and 3 bases, in that order; junction bases with no gene match: 9. The CDR3 loop spans 16 amino acids. CDR3 DNA: TGCGCCAGCAGCCGAGCCTGGGACAGGGGGGACTACGAGCAGTACTTC. The encoded protein is CASSRAWDRGDYEQYF.

The rearrangement uses TRBV23-1 and TRBJ2-3; 13 bases align to TRBD2. TRBV23-1 is known as an ORF, though its function is uncertain. V was pared by 3 bases and J by 4 bases, with 10 bases of the junction left unmatched. This CDR3 spans 18 amino acids. The CDR3 loop reads CASSHLPGTSGIPDTQYF. CDR3 in DNA: TGCGCCAGCAGTCATCTCCCAGGGACTAGCGGGATCCCAGATACGCAGTATTTT.